This TCR beta chain was sequenced for a study of cytomegalovirus exposure and HLA in healthy donors. The CDR3 sequence is 14 residues long. Germline values: CDR1 MNHEY, CDR2 SVGAGI. V gave up 6 bases and J gave up 6 bases; unmatched junction bases: 10. Regarding the study as a whole: When presence/absence was analysed, sequencing depth was taken to be roughly uniform across donors.

PCR employed 60 Vbeta and 13 Jbeta primers. Sequencing used immunoSEQ multiplex PCR; TCRdb keeps in-frame clones, though not all of them. The sample yields around 130,000 clones, roughly 82% seen once. A note on this clone: Its target is not known.

The clonotype originates from a man in his fifties in good health and CMV-seronegative. The chain combines TRBV6-5 with TRBJ1-1; TRBD1 matches at 7 bases. Sequenced material: PBMCs. As DNA, the CDR3 is TGTGCCAGCAGCCGACACAGGGGATCATCTGAAGCTTTCTTT. This encodes CASSRHRGSSEAFF.